This TCR beta chain was captured in a study of T cells in localized non-small cell lung cancer. Findings of the study overall: Appearance in adjacent lung was seen for a median around 58 of the top 100 tumor clones. Uninvolved adjacent lung showed the highest T cell clonality, exceeding tumor.

Data came from immunoSEQ multiplex PCR; TCRdb stores just in-frame clones and leaves some out. The sample comprises 45,000 to 55,000 clones, roughly 80% of which are singletons, and about 17% rests with the top ten. There are 13 residues in the CDR3. Trimming pared 7 bases from V and 2 bases from J, leaving 11 bases between. Germline V gene lookup returns CDR1 LGHNA and CDR2 YNFKEQ. As regards this clone: The antigen remains unidentified.

The rearrangement uses TRBV4-2 and TRBJ1-1; D not certain. This receptor was obtained from a man aged 35 to 69 with stage I squamous cell lung carcinoma. Sequences were derived from peripheral blood, sampled before any cancer treatment. The CDR3 loop is CASKSLRNTEAFF. As DNA, the CDR3 is TGTGCCAGCAAATCCCTCCGCAACACTGAAGCTTTCTTT.